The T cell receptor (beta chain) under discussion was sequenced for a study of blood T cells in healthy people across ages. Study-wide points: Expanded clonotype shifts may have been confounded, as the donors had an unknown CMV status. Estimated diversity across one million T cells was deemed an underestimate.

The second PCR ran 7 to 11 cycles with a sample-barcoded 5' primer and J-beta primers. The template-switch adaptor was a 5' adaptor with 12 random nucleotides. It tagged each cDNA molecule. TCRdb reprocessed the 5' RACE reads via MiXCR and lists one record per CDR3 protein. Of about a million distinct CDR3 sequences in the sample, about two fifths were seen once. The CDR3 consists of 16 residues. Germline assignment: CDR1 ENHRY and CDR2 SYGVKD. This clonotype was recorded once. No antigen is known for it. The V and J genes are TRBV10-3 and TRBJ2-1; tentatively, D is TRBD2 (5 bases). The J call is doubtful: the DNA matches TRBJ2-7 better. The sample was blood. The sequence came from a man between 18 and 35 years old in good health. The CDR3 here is CAISDPAVEGYNEQYF. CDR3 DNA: TGTGCCATCAGTGATCCCGCTGTTGAGGGCTACAATGAGCAGTACTTC.